By frequency in the sample, the clone carrying this TCR beta chain is medium-sized. This record comes from a study of cytomegalovirus exposure and HLA in healthy donors. It was with 60 Vbeta and 13 Jbeta primers that the PCR ran. The method was immunoSEQ multiplex PCR; TCRdb's version includes in-frame clones alone and lacks a portion of them. This table has around 27,000 clones, 62% appearing once. Germline loops: CDR1 MNHNS, CDR2 SASEGT. V was clipped by 5 bases and J by 6 bases, with 20 bases between them. The CDR3 runs 15 residues. The chain carries TRBV6-1 and TRBJ2-7; a weak D match, TRBD2 (5 bases). The sequenced sample was PBMCs. The receptor's source is a male donor in good health and CMV-seropositive. This CDR3 reads CASSHTSGEGREQYF. CDR3 bases: TGTGCCAGCAGTCACACCAGCGGCGAGGGTCGCGAGCAGTACTTC.